The sequence of this T cell receptor (beta chain) was determined in a study of OX40 agonist ivuxolimab in advanced cancers. Turning to the study itself: Antecedent anti-PD-1, anti-PD-L1 or anti-CTLA-4 therapy was permissible, with around 40% having received some.

Some clones are missing from TCRdb's copy, which holds only in-frame ones; the method was immunoSEQ multiplex PCR. Among 70,000 to 100,000 clones listed, over 75% were seen once. Study-level points and caveats: In the 0.1 to 3.0 mg/kg range, CD4+ and CD8+ blood T cells had expanded clonally by week 6.

Points on this clone: Its specificity is unknown.

The CDR3 consists of 14 residues. Trimming cost V 1 base and J 9 bases; bases outside gene matches: 7. Germline lookup yields CDR1 SGHRS and CDR2 YFSETQ. This clonotype was obtained from an adult with an advanced solid tumor such as melanoma, head and neck, liver or kidney cancer. The sequences come from CD4+ or CD8+ T cells sorted from blood, collected in a trial of the OX40 agonist ivuxolimab. The gene calls are TRBV5-1 and TRBJ2-1; 7 bases align to TRBD1. The CDR3 sequence: CASSLLLGGFEQFF. CDR3 coding DNA: TGCGCCAGCAGCTTGTTACTAGGGGGCTTTGAGCAGTTCTTC.